The 27 T cell receptor beta chains presented below share a single source sample, sequenced in a study of blood T cell repertoires in COVID-19. Profiling relied on immunoSEQ multiplex PCR, and the TCRdb table lists in-frame clones only, not all of them. The data show 95,000 to 150,000 clones, with approximately 82% seen just once and around 11% held by the top ten. The sequencing sample was made of peripheral blood. The receptors come from a man aged 60 to 69 with acute or convalescent COVID-19.

The J gene is TRBJ2-3, the V gene TRBV2; 7 bases line up with TRBD2. This CDR3 spans 15 amino acids. Trimming removed 11 bases from V and 1 base from J; junction bases left unmatched: 12. Germline V CDR1 and CDR2: SNHLY, FYNNEI. Here the CDR3 reads CASALGGGGTDTQYF. The CDR3 DNA is TGTGCCTCAGCCTTGGGGGGGGGTGGCACAGATACGCAGTATTTT. Complete variable domain (other parts from reference TRBV2 and TRBJ2-3): EPEVTQTPSHQVTQMGQEVILRCVPISNHLYFYWYRQILGQKVEFLVSFYNNEISEKSEIFDDQFSVERPDGSNFTLKIRSTKLEDSAMYFCASALGGGGTDTQYFGPGTRLTVL.

The rearrangement joins TRBV2 to TRBJ1-6, with unresolved D. Germline-derived CDR1 and CDR2 are SNHLY and FYNNEI. Trimming stripped 7 bases from V and 6 bases from J, with 13 bases between. This CDR3 is 14 amino acids long. The CDR3 bases are TGTGCCAGCACTATGACACCATTTAATTCACCCCTCCACTTT. It encodes CASTMTPFNSPLHF.

Only one count was recorded for this clone. Other DNA sequences from this sample encode an identical CDR3 as well. The rearrangement uses TRBV27 and TRBJ2-7; TRBD1 is a possible D gene (6 bases). The CDR3 loop spans 13 amino acids. CDR1 MNHEY and CDR2 SMNVEV come from the germline V gene (reference sequence). V shed 3 bases and J shed 2 bases, with 8 bases lying between them. The CDR3 here is CASSLQGPYEQYF. CDR3 DNA sequence: TGTGCCAGCAGTTTGCAGGGGCCCTACGAGCAGTACTTC.

CDR3: CASSWGQDRNEQFF. As DNA, the CDR3 is TGTGCCAGCAGCTGGGGACAGGATAGGAATGAGCAGTTCTTC. The gene calls are TRBV5-4 and TRBJ2-1, with 8 bases fitting TRBD1. The germline gives CDR1 SGHNT, CDR2 YYREEE (reference sequence). The CDR3 runs to 14 residues. With V trimmed by 3 bases and J by 7 bases, 6 bases remained unmatched.

J is TRBJ2-5 and V is TRBV11-2; possibly TRBD2 for D (5 bases). V gave up 1 base and J gave up 7 bases, with 16 bases separating them. This CDR3 has 15 amino acids. CDR1 is SGHAT and CDR2 is FQNNGV in the germline V gene. The CDR3 sequence is CASSLGVDAGGTQYF. Here the CDR3 DNA reads TGTGCCAGCAGCTTAGGAGTGGATGCTGGAGGGACCCAGTACTTC.

The chain recombines TRBV15 with TRBJ2-7; 12 bases line up with TRBD2. The CDR3 runs to 16 residues. J was trimmed by 2 bases and V by 6 bases; bases with no gene match: 8. CDR1 and CDR2 from the germline V gene are LNHNV and YYDKDF (reference sequence). CDR3 bases: TGTGCCACCAGTTTTCGGACTAGCGGGGTGACCTACGAGCAGTACTTC. This encodes CATSFRTSGVTYEQYF.

The chain carries TRBV6-5 and TRBJ2-7, with 8 nucleotides matching TRBD2. J lost 3 bases, V lost 1 base, and 8 bases had no gene match. The length of the CDR3 is 16 residues. Germline CDR1 and CDR2: MNHEY and SVGAGI. The DNA for the CDR3 is TGTGCCAGCAGTTACTACCGGACTAGCCTAGGCTACGAGCAGTACTTC. Translation: CASSYYRTSLGYEQYF.

The chain couples TRBV7-9 to TRBJ2-5, with TRBD1 as a possible D gene (5 bases). The V end lost 5 bases, the J end lost 4 bases, and 17 bases lay between the germline ends. The CDR3 has 15 residues. Germline CDR1 SEHNR, CDR2 FQNEAQ (reference sequence). The CDR3 DNA sequence: TGTGCCAGCAGCGTCGGACGAGTTCAGGGAGAGACCCAGTACTTC. Encoded protein: CASSVGRVQGETQYF.

This clone occurred once. The V call is TRBV2, the J call TRBJ1-6; possibly TRBD1 for D (6 bases). CDR1 and CDR2 (germline): SNHLY, FYNNEI. The V end lost 4 bases, the J end lost 9 bases, and 19 bases lay between the germline ends. The CDR3 runs 16 residues. In DNA form, the CDR3 reads TGTGCCAGCAGTGGCCCGAACCGGGGGGCGGGTTCACCCCTCCACTTT. Encoded protein: CASSGPNRGAGSPLHF.

Written as DNA, the CDR3 is TGTGCCAGCAGCCAAGGGCACCAAGAGACCCAGTACTTC. Encoded protein: CASSQGHQETQYF. The chain joins TRBV3-1 (or the pseudogene TRBV3-2) to TRBJ2-5, with D unclear. The length of the CDR3 is 13 residues. Germline V gives CDR1 LGHDT, CDR2 YNNKEL (reference sequence). Between the trimmed V and J ends, which lost 1 base and 0 bases, there was a span of 3 bases.

The J gene is TRBJ2-5, the V gene TRBV7-8; D might be TRBD2 (6 bases). V lost 1 base and J lost 5, with 17 bases in between. CDR3 length: 16 amino acids. Germline CDR1 reads SGHVS; CDR2 reads FQNEAQ. DNA for the CDR3: TGTGCCAGCAGCTTAGTAAAGGAGGGAGCAATGGAGACCCAGTACTTC. As protein: CASSLVKEGAMETQYF.

The rearrangement joins TRBV3-1 (or the pseudogene TRBV3-2) to TRBJ2-5; D might be TRBD2 (5 bases). The CDR3 spans 14 residues. Trimming took off 1 base at V and 4 bases at J, with 10 bases between the two ends. In germline, CDR1 is LGHDT, CDR2 YNNKEL (reference sequence). In DNA, the CDR3 is TGTGCCAGCAGCCAAGTTCGGGAAGGAGAGACCCAGTACTTC. It translates to CASSQVREGETQYF.

The chain uses TRBV13 and TRBJ2-1, with TRBD1 as a possible D gene (5 bases). The CDR3 runs 15 residues. The germline V gene has CDR1 PRHDT and CDR2 FYEKMQ (reference sequence). With 2 bases removed from V and 6 bases from J, the gap between germline ends came to 14 bases. This chain's CDR3 is CASSLRQYGFNEQFF. In DNA, the CDR3 is TGTGCCAGCAGCTTAAGACAGTACGGGTTCAATGAGCAGTTCTTC.

The chain recombines TRBV28 with TRBJ2-2; D ambiguous. Trimming removed 4 bases at V and 6 bases at J, with 9 bases between. From germline, CDR1 is MDHEN and CDR2 SYDVKM. This CDR3 is built from 13 residues. The CDR3 protein is CASSSQRPGELFF. DNA of the CDR3: TGTGCCAGCAGTTCTCAGAGGCCCGGGGAGCTGTTTTTT.

The chain has TRBV10-3 and TRBJ1-4, with 8 bases matching TRBD1. Germline assignment: CDR1 ENHRY and CDR2 SYGVKD. CDR3 length: 13 residues. V dropped 11 bases and J dropped 2; count of bases not matched to a gene: 4. The DNA of the CDR3 is TGTGCCTCCAGGACAGGGACTAATGAAAAACTGTTTTTT. Encoded protein: CASRTGTNEKLFF.

This chain links TRBV7-9 with TRBJ1-4; the D gene is possibly TRBD1 (5 bases). The V gene lost 8 bases and the J gene lost 4 bases, with 17 bases spanning the gap. Germline CDR1 reads SEHNR; CDR2 reads FQNEAQ (reference sequence). The CDR3 consists of 15 residues. The CDR3 region is CASLPVDSNNEKLFF. Here the CDR3 DNA reads TGTGCCAGCCTCCCCGTCGACAGCAATAATGAAAAACTGTTTTTT.

This sequence joins TRBV5-1 and TRBJ2-1, with 7 bases lining up with TRBD1. Germline CDR1 reads SGHRS; CDR2 reads YFSETQ. The CDR3 loop spans 14 amino acids. V dropped 4 bases and J dropped 5; count of bases not matched to a gene: 6. The CDR3 region has the DNA TGCGCCAGCAGCAGACGAGGGACAGACAATGAGCAGTTCTTC. This encodes CASSRRGTDNEQFF.

This clone was recorded only once. The chain has TRBV10-3 and TRBJ1-5; D gene ambiguous. Germline V gives CDR1 ENHRY, CDR2 SYGVKD. Between the trimmed V and J ends, which lost 3 bases and 7 bases, there was a span of 10 bases. This CDR3 is built from 13 residues. The CDR3 DNA is TGTGCCATCAGTGAACCTCCCAGACAGCCCCAGCATTTT. Encoded protein: CAISEPPRQPQHF.

V is TRBV28 and J is TRBJ1-2; D is possibly TRBD1 (5 bases). The CDR3 has 14 residues. V lost 8 bases and J lost 7, with 20 bases in between. The germline gives CDR1 MDHEN, CDR2 SYDVKM. CDR3 sequence (DNA): TGTGCCAGCCAGAACTCGGGGGATCAGGGTGGCTACACCTTC. It codes for CASQNSGDQGGYTF.

The rearrangement links TRBV5-4 to TRBJ1-1; D unresolved. Trimming removed 4 bases at V and 1 base at J, with 11 bases between. CDR1 is SGHNT, CDR2 YYREEE, per germline (reference sequence). CDR3 size: 14 residues. In DNA form, the CDR3 reads TGTGCCAGCAGCACCGGTAGCTCGAACACTGAAGCTTTCTTT. Amino acids: CASSTGSSNTEAFF.

V is TRBV6-5 and J is TRBJ1-1, with D possibly TRBD1 on 5 matching bases. This CDR3 has 13 residues. CDR1 MNHEY and CDR2 SVGAGI come from the germline V gene. V lost 0 bases and J lost 11, with 13 bases in between. CDR3 residues: CASSYSWGAEAFF. Here the CDR3 DNA reads TGTGCCAGCAGTTACTCTTGGGGCGCGGAGGCTTTCTTT.

The chain couples TRBV2 to TRBJ2-5; 7 bases are shared with TRBD2. The trim removed 5 bases at V and 5 bases at J, leaving 5 bases unmatched. This CDR3 contains 13 residues. Germline V gene sequence: CDR1 SNHLY, CDR2 FYNNEI. The CDR3 loop is CASSYREAETQYF. CDR3 DNA: TGTGCCAGCAGTTATCGGGAGGCGGAGACCCAGTACTTC.

The V call is TRBV12-3 or TRBV12-4, the J call TRBJ2-2; D ambiguous. The CDR3 spans 13 residues. V gave up 6 bases and J gave up 3 bases, with 8 bases separating them. The CDR3 DNA reads TGTGCCAGCAGCATACAAGACACCGGGGAGCTGTTTTTT. Translated, it gives CASSIQDTGELFF.

In this sample, this clone is medium-sized. The chain uses TRBV6-4 and TRBJ2-2; 8 bases fit TRBD1. V was clipped by 6 bases and J by 2 bases; unmatched bases: 2. The CDR3 is made up of 14 amino acids. CDR1 is MRHNA and CDR2 is SNTAGT in the germline V gene. CDR3 nucleotides: TGTGCCAGCAGGACAGGGGAAAACACCGGGGAGCTGTTTTTT. The encoded protein is CASRTGENTGELFF.

This chain uses TRBV10-3 with TRBJ1-1; D perhaps matches TRBD1 (5 bases). Trimming stripped 8 bases from V and 0 bases from J, with 7 bases between. Germline values: CDR1 ENHRY, CDR2 SYGVKD. The CDR3 loop spans 12 amino acids. CDR3 amino acids: CAIGAMNTEAFF. DNA of the CDR3: TGTGCCATCGGGGCGATGAACACTGAAGCTTTCTTT.

The J gene is TRBJ1-2, the V gene TRBV30; 8 bases map to TRBD1. The CDR3 is made up of 15 amino acids. Germline V CDR1 and CDR2: GTSNPN, SVGIG (reference sequence). Trimming at V came to 3 bases and at J to 6 bases, leaving 12 bases not matched to a gene. CDR3 sequence: CAWSRTGRLSDGYTF. The CDR3 bases are TGTGCCTGGAGCCGGACAGGGAGGCTGAGCGATGGCTACACCTTC.

J is TRBJ1-3 and V is TRBV5-1; D is undetermined. Germline V gene data show CDR1 as SGHRS and CDR2 as YFSETQ. The V end lost 0 bases, the J end lost 4 bases, and 8 bases lay between the germline ends. CDR3 length equals 14 residues. CDR3 loop: CASSLGEEGNTIYF. CDR3 coding DNA: TGCGCCAGCAGCTTGGGGGAGGAAGGAAACACCATATATTTT.